One sample yielded the 30 T cell receptor beta chains listed below, sequenced in a study of blood T cell repertoires in COVID-19. Produced via immunoSEQ multiplex PCR; TCRdb's table is partial and in-frame only. The sample lists 350,000 to 450,000 clones; about 90% were seen once. The sequenced sample was peripheral blood. The receptors derive from a woman in her sixties or seventies with COVID-19, enrolled during active disease.

This rearrangement joins TRBV2 to TRBJ2-7, with 7 nucleotides matching TRBD1. This CDR3 has 12 residues. Germline lookup yields CDR1 SNHLY and CDR2 FYNNEI. The junction had 5 bases not matched to a gene; V was cut back by 6 bases and J by 6 bases. The CDR3 nucleotides are TGTGCCAGCAGAGGACAGGCTCTCGAGCAGTACTTC. It yields the protein CASRGQALEQYF.

CDR3 region: CASSYGLAGVSYEQYF. The CDR3 nucleotides read TGTGCCAGCAGTTACGGGTTAGCGGGGGTCTCCTACGAGCAGTACTTC. The chain employs TRBV6-2 or TRBV6-3 and TRBJ2-7, with 9 nucleotides matching TRBD2. Germline V gives CDR1 MNHEY, CDR2 SVGEGT. CDR3 length: 16 residues. With 2 bases clipped from V and 0 bases from J, the junction kept 5 bases outside the gene matches.

This chain connects TRBV7-3 to TRBJ1-2, with 9 bases fitting TRBD1. This CDR3 is built from 15 residues. With V trimmed by 5 bases and J by 7 bases, 11 bases remained unmatched. In germline, CDR1 is SGHTA, CDR2 FQGTGA. In DNA, the CDR3 is TGTGCCAGCAGCCCAACGACAGGGGGTGTCCGTGGCTACACCTTC. Its translation: CASSPTTGGVRGYTF.

This chain links TRBV9 with TRBJ1-6, with TRBD1 identical over 8 bases. Germline CDR1 and CDR2: SGDLS and YYNGEE. The CDR3 is made up of 15 amino acids. Trimming cost V 6 bases and J 6 bases; bases outside gene matches: 8. The CDR3 DNA sequence: TGTGCCAGCAACAACCCCGGACAGGGTAATTCACCCCTCCACTTT. It yields the protein CASNNPGQGNSPLHF.

For this clone: One end of the junction varies from germline; a read error may be responsible. The genes are TRBV25-1 and TRBJ2-2; D is possibly TRBD2 (5 bases). CDR3 length: 14 residues. Germline V CDR1 and CDR2: MGHDK, SYGVNS. This CDR3 reads CASSGFANTGKLFF. The CDR3 nucleotides read TGTGCCAGCAGTGGGTTTGCGAACACCGGGAAGCTGTTTTTT.

The gene calls are TRBV2 and TRBJ1-5, with D perhaps matching TRBD1 (6 bases). Trimming took off 6 bases at V and 3 bases at J, with 12 bases between the two ends. Germline V gene data show CDR1 as SNHLY and CDR2 as FYNNEI. There are 14 residues in the CDR3. The CDR3 sequence is CASRRTEVNQPQHF. The CDR3, as DNA: TGTGCCAGCAGGCGGACAGAGGTCAATCAGCCCCAGCATTTT.

The chain combines TRBV5-1 with TRBJ2-7, with 10 bases identical to TRBD1. CDR3 length equals 15 residues. V lost 3 bases and J lost 2; bases outside the gene matches: 5. The germline V gene encodes CDR1 SGHRS and CDR2 YFSETQ. This CDR3 is CASSSRGTGAYEQYF. The CDR3 DNA is TGCGCCAGCAGCTCGCGCGGGACAGGGGCCTACGAGCAGTACTTC.

The chain's CDR3 is CASSEDPGTGGNGYTF. DNA of the CDR3: TGTGCCAGCAGTGAAGACCCCGGGACAGGGGGGAATGGCTACACCTTC. The chain employs TRBV6-1 and TRBJ1-2, with 11 bases that match TRBD1. From germline, CDR1 is MNHNS and CDR2 SASEGT. The CDR3 covers 16 residues. V lost 1 base and J lost 6; bases outside the gene matches: 7.

The rearrangement links TRBV25-1 to TRBJ2-7; no clear D. The CDR3 has 15 residues. CDR1 is MGHDK, CDR2 SYGVNS, per germline. V lost 2 bases to trimming and J lost 0 bases, with 11 bases between them. DNA of the CDR3: TGTGCCAGCAGTGAACGTGGCGGTAGCTCCTACGAGCAGTACTTC. Amino acids: CASSERGGSSYEQYF.

This chain connects TRBV2 to TRBJ2-6, with TRBD1 matching over 10 bases. Germline assignment: CDR1 SNHLY and CDR2 FYNNEI. The ends lost 5 bases at V and 0 bases at J; junction bases unmatched: 7. The CDR3 sequence is 18 residues long. In DNA, the CDR3 is TGTGCCAGCAGTTGGGACAGGGGTCCTGACTCTGGGGCCAACGTCCTGACTTTC. Its translation is CASSWDRGPDSGANVLTF.

V and J are TRBV15 and TRBJ2-3; 7 bases are shared with TRBD1. With V trimmed by 1 base and J by 4 bases, 5 bases remained unmatched. The CDR3 totals 15 residues. CDR1 LNHNV and CDR2 YYDKDF come from the germline V gene (reference sequence). CDR3 nucleotide sequence: TGTGCCACCAGCAGAGGAAGACAGGGTTCAGATACGCAGTATTTT. It specifies CATSRGRQGSDTQYF.

V and J are TRBV5-1 and TRBJ1-1; 7 bases line up with TRBD1. This CDR3 contains 14 residues. In germline, CDR1 is SGHRS, CDR2 YFSETQ. The trim removed 1 base at V and 6 bases at J, leaving 6 bases unmatched. CDR3 in DNA: TGCGCCAGCAGCTTGAACAGGGGAGTCTCTGAAGCTTTCTTT. Encoded protein: CASSLNRGVSEAFF.

This clone was counted once. V gene TRBV30 combines with J gene TRBJ1-6; weak D call: TRBD1 (6 bases). Germline CDR1 GTSNPN, CDR2 SVGIG (reference sequence). V gave up 2 bases and J gave up 7 bases, with 9 bases separating them. The CDR3 sequence is 13 residues long. The CDR3 is CAWSHDRNSPLHF. CDR3 bases: TGTGCCTGGAGTCACGACAGGAATTCACCCCTCCACTTT.

This chain connects TRBV27 to TRBJ1-1; the D gene is possibly TRBD1 (5 bases). CDR1 and CDR2 (germline): MNHEY, SMNVEV (reference sequence). The V end lost 5 bases, the J end lost 0 bases, and 16 bases lay between the germline ends. The CDR3 loop spans 16 amino acids. This CDR3 is CASSPHVAGMNTEAFF. The CDR3 nucleotides are TGTGCCAGCAGTCCCCACGTGGCAGGGATGAACACTGAAGCTTTCTTT.

V gene TRBV18 combines with J gene TRBJ2-1, with 9 bases aligning to TRBD2. Germline CDR1 is KGHSH and CDR2 is LQKENI. The CDR3 runs to 16 residues. V was clipped by 4 bases and J by 6 bases; unmatched bases: 10. The CDR3: CASSLAGGLFINEQFF. The CDR3 region has the DNA TGTGCCAGCTCACTGGCGGGGGGGCTCTTCATCAATGAGCAGTTCTTC.

This clone was counted a few times. Within the sample, other DNA sequences also encode this same CDR3. V gene TRBV12-3 or TRBV12-4 combines with J gene TRBJ2-7, with D maybe TRBD2 (6 bases). This CDR3 is 12 amino acids long. Trimming removed 5 bases from V and 4 bases from J, with 9 bases in between. CDR3 amino acids: CASSPGSYEQYF. For the CDR3, the DNA is TGTGCCAGCAGTCCCGGGAGTTACGAGCAGTACTTC.

The rearrangement uses TRBV29-1 and TRBJ1-1, with TRBD1 matching over 7 bases. V trimming: 4 bases; J trimming: 8 bases; junction bases outside the gene matches: 13. The CDR3 loop spans 14 amino acids. In germline, CDR1 is SQVTM, CDR2 ANQGSEA. The CDR3 is CSVASSTHRGEAFF. CDR3 in DNA: TGCAGCGTTGCGAGTTCTACCCACAGGGGAGAAGCTTTCTTT.

The V gene is TRBV4-1, the J gene TRBJ1-2; D unresolved. The CDR3 totals 13 residues. V was trimmed by 2 bases and J by 1 base, leaving 5 bases between them. CDR1 MGHRA and CDR2 YSYEKL come from the germline V gene. This chain's CDR3 is CASSQYSNYGYTF. CDR3 sequence (DNA): TGCGCCAGCAGCCAATATAGTAACTATGGCTACACCTTC.

The chain carries TRBV28 and TRBJ1-1; D call uncertain. Trimming took 3 bases from V and 10 from J, leaving 21 bases between them. The germline gives CDR1 MDHEN, CDR2 SYDVKM. This CDR3 spans 15 amino acids. The chain's CDR3 is CASSFLSGVNSRAFF. The CDR3 nucleotides are TGTGCCAGCAGTTTCCTCTCAGGCGTAAATTCCCGAGCTTTCTTT.

This chain uses TRBV11-2 with TRBJ2-1; a possible D gene is TRBD1 (6 bases). CDR1 is SGHAT, CDR2 FQNNGV, per germline. The CDR3 extends over 14 amino acids. V was pared by 5 bases and J by 4 bases, with 12 bases between. The CDR3 spells CASSPRQVYNEQFF. The CDR3, as DNA: TGTGCCAGCAGCCCCAGACAGGTTTACAATGAGCAGTTCTTC.

The chain uses TRBV30 and TRBJ1-4; 9 nucleotides line up with TRBD1. This CDR3 region has 15 residues. Losses at the gene ends were 4 bases for V and 5 bases for J; bases not matched to a gene: 8. The germline gives CDR1 GTSNPN, CDR2 SVGIG (reference sequence). The DNA of the CDR3 is TGTGCCTGGAACTCCTGGGGGACAGGGAATGAAAAACTGTTTTTT. This gives the protein CAWNSWGTGNEKLFF.

The V call is TRBV13, the J call TRBJ1-1, with D possibly being TRBD1 (6 bases). Germline V gene data show CDR1 as PRHDT and CDR2 as FYEKMQ (reference sequence). This CDR3 region has 13 residues. V lost 5 bases, J lost 4 bases, and 11 bases lay in between. CDR3 loop: CASSQVRGTEAFF. The CDR3 DNA reads TGTGCCAGCAGCCAGGTCAGGGGCACTGAAGCTTTCTTT.

The chain links TRBV7-9 to TRBJ1-4; 7 bases align to TRBD1. The CDR3 spans 13 residues. Germline lookup yields CDR1 SEHNR and CDR2 FQNEAQ (reference sequence). The ends lost 6 bases at V and 7 bases at J; junction bases unmatched: 5. The CDR3 DNA sequence: TGTGCCAGCAGGAAAACAGGGGTTGAAAAACTGTTTTTT. It translates to CASRKTGVEKLFF.

V is TRBV5-1 and J is TRBJ1-2; D gene uncertain. The CDR3 runs to 17 residues. V was trimmed by 4 bases and J by 7 bases, leaving 26 bases between them. Germline CDR1 is SGHRS and CDR2 is YFSETQ. CDR3 sequence reads: CASSPTFGPTTGAGYTF. CDR3 in DNA: TGCGCCAGCAGCCCCACATTCGGCCCGACCACTGGAGCTGGCTACACCTTC.

The chain combines TRBV14 with TRBJ1-1, with TRBD1 matching over 7 bases. The CDR3 runs 16 residues. CDR1 is SGHDN and CDR2 is FVKESK in the germline V gene. Losses at the gene ends were 5 bases for V and 4 bases for J; bases not matched to a gene: 13. The CDR3: CASSYRGRGFFTEAFF. The DNA of the CDR3 is TGTGCCAGCAGCTACAGGGGCAGGGGATTTTTCACTGAAGCTTTCTTT.

The chain combines TRBV14 with TRBJ1-1, with D hard to call. This CDR3 has 14 amino acids. V lost 4 bases, J lost 7 bases, and 16 bases lay in between. Germline V gives CDR1 SGHDN, CDR2 FVKESK. DNA of the CDR3: TGTGCCAGCAGCCGAGGCGAGGATTCGGGTGAAGCTTTCTTT. It translates to CASSRGEDSGEAFF. The entire variable domain, with the rest obtained from reference TRBV14 and TRBJ1-1, is as follows: EAGVTQFPSHSVIEKGQTVTLRCDPISGHDNLYWYRRVMGKEIKFLLHFVKESKQDESGMPNNRFLAERTGGTYSTLKVQPAELEDSGVYFCASSRGEDSGEAFFGQGTRLTVV.

The genes are TRBV15 and TRBJ2-7; a possible D gene is TRBD2 (6 bases). V lost 3 bases and J lost 0, with 12 bases in between. The CDR3 covers 15 residues. The germline CDR1 and CDR2 sequences are LNHNV and YYDKDF (reference sequence). The CDR3: CATSSSGGASYEQYF. In DNA form, the CDR3 reads TGTGCCACCAGCAGCTCGGGCGGGGCCTCCTACGAGCAGTACTTC.

The chain uses TRBV27 and TRBJ1-1, with 7 bases fitting TRBD1. From germline, CDR1 is MNHEY and CDR2 SMNVEV (reference sequence). Trimming at V came to 3 bases and at J to 0 bases, leaving 7 bases not matched to a gene. The CDR3 spans 16 residues. The CDR3 DNA reads TGTGCCAGCAGTTTTCAGGGGGTCTCCATGAACACTGAAGCTTTCTTT. This gives the protein CASSFQGVSMNTEAFF.

Details on this clone: This sample also contains other DNA sequences that code for the same CDR3. The chain has TRBV10-1 and TRBJ1-1; D might be TRBD1 (5 bases). This CDR3 has 13 amino acids. Germline CDR1 WNHNN, CDR2 SYGVQD (reference sequence). With 0 bases removed from V and 4 bases from J, the gap between germline ends came to 6 bases. The CDR3 loop is CASSESGGTEAFF. The DNA of the CDR3 is TGCGCCAGCAGTGAGTCCGGGGGCACTGAAGCTTTCTTT.

The chain carries TRBV15 and TRBJ1-2; 10 bases align to TRBD1. V was pared by 3 bases and J by 8 bases, with 9 bases of the junction left unmatched. The CDR3 runs to 15 residues. Germline V gives CDR1 LNHNV, CDR2 YYDKDF (reference sequence). CDR3 in amino acids: CATSRPGQGSRGYTF. The CDR3 DNA reads TGTGCCACCAGCAGGCCGGGACAGGGGAGTCGGGGCTACACCTTC.